This T cell receptor (beta chain) originates from a study of early T cells in non-severe SARS-CoV-2 infection. Study background: Bulk RNA from unsorted whole blood was sequenced; chains were unpaired. Points from the study as a whole: Missing private and CD4 specificities, VDJdb matching favored anti-spike CD8 responses.

The CDR3 covers 17 residues. The germline gives CDR1 MNHEY, CDR2 SVGEGT. V lost 0 bases to trimming and J lost 4 bases, with 18 bases between them. The sample holds a few counts of this clonotype. As yet, its antigen is unknown. Researchers tagged individual cDNA molecules with unique molecular identifiers. TCRdb re-called the 5' RACE reads through MiXCR, storing one row per CDR3 protein. The data show 63,000 or so distinct CDR3 sequences, with about an eighth seen just once and about 5.8% held by the top ten. This specimen was whole blood, taken at baseline. The rearrangement links TRBV6-2 or TRBV6-3 to TRBJ1-2; no clear D. The TCR sequence derives from an adult who was a healthcare worker with PCR-confirmed SARS-CoV-2 infection or an uninfected control (not recorded which). In DNA, the CDR3 is TGTGCCAGCAGTTACTCGAAGATTTTTAGGGATGGCTATGGCTACACCTTC. This gives the protein CASSYSKIFRDGYGYTF.